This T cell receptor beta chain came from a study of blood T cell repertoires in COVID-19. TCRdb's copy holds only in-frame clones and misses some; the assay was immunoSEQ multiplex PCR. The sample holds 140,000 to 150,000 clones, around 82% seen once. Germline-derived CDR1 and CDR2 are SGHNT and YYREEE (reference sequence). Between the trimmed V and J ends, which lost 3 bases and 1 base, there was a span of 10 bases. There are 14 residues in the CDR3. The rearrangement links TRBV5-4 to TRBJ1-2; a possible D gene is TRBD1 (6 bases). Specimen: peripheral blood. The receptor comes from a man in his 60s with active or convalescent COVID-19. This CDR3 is CASSSYRDNYGYTF. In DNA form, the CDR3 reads TGTGCCAGCAGCTCATACAGGGATAACTATGGCTACACCTTC.